What follows are 30 T cell receptor beta chains derived from one specimen sequenced in a study of CD8 T cells in Susac syndrome. Reverse transcription used about 0.5 to 1 ug RNA and random hexamers. TCRdb ran MiXCR on the immunoSEQ multiplex PCR reads and lists one entry per CDR3 protein. The sample shows about 180,000 distinct CDR3 sequences, roughly 95% of them seen only once. The sequenced sample consisted of CD4+ T cells from PBMCs. These TCRs come from a human donor with multiple sclerosis.

This chain connects TRBV29-1 to TRBJ2-7; no clear D gene. The ends were cut back, 5 bases at V and 7 bases at J, with 12 bases in the middle. The CDR3 runs 11 residues. CDR1 is SQVTM and CDR2 is ANQGSEA in the germline V gene. The chain's CDR3 is CSVRLTTEQYF. CDR3 DNA sequence: TGCAGCGTTAGACTCACTACAGAGCAGTACTTC.

Here the CDR3 DNA reads TGTGCCAGCAGTGAAACGCCTTACGAGCAGTACTTC. Protein sequence: CASSETPYEQYF. The V and J genes are TRBV2 and TRBJ2-7; the D is unclear. The CDR3 totals 12 residues. V gave up 2 bases and J gave up 4 bases, with 6 bases separating them. Germline loops: CDR1 SNHLY, CDR2 FYNNEI.

This clonotype was observed a handful of times. This chain links TRBV5-4 with TRBJ2-3; D is unclear. This CDR3 comprises 13 residues. Germline-derived CDR1 and CDR2 are SGHNT and YYREEE (reference sequence). Trimming cost V 0 bases and J 6 bases, with 8 bases left between them. The CDR3 DNA reads as TGTGCCAGCAGCTTGGGATCTGGGGATACGCAGTATTTT. Amino acid sequence: CASSLGSGDTQYF.

This rearrangement joins TRBV12-3 or TRBV12-4 to TRBJ1-1; no firm D call. The V and J ends lost 0 bases and 4 bases respectively, with 9 bases between them. This CDR3 is 14 amino acids long. CDR3 amino acids: CASSLASPLTEAFF. The CDR3 DNA follows: TGTGCCAGCAGTTTAGCGAGTCCTCTCACTGAAGCTTTCTTT.

The chain links TRBV5-6 to TRBJ1-2; a possible D gene is TRBD1 (6 bases). The CDR3 sequence is 13 residues long. Germline lookup yields CDR1 SGHDT and CDR2 YYEEEE. Trimming shortened V by 4 bases and J by 7 bases, and 14 bases separated the two germline ends. The CDR3 nucleotides are TGTGCCAGCAGCCCACAGGGTGCCCGTGGCTACACCTTC. As protein: CASSPQGARGYTF.

V gene TRBV12-3 or TRBV12-4 combines with J gene TRBJ1-1; D may be TRBD1 (5 bases). Trimming cost V 6 bases and J 10 bases, with 18 bases left between them. This CDR3 region has 13 residues. As DNA, the CDR3 is TGTGCCAGCAGCACACAGGTAGACAGCGGAGCTTTCTTT. Translated, it gives CASSTQVDSGAFF.

The sample holds one count of this clonotype. The chain carries TRBV10-3 and TRBJ2-5; D gene uncertain. The CDR3 length is 13 residues. Germline V gene lookup returns CDR1 ENHRY and CDR2 SYGVKD. Trimming stripped 6 bases from V and 4 bases from J, with 12 bases between. CDR3 sequence reads: CAIRDRDVETQYF. CDR3 sequence (DNA): TGTGCCATCAGGGACCGAGATGTAGAGACCCAGTACTTC.

V and J are TRBV20-1 and TRBJ2-3, with D possibly matching TRBD2 (5 bases). The V end lost 2 bases, the J end lost 2 bases, and 11 bases lay between the germline ends. CDR3 size: 14 residues. CDR1 DFQATT and CDR2 SNEGSKA come from the germline V gene (reference sequence). CDR3 residues: CSARYPGFTDTQYF. CDR3 in DNA: TGCAGTGCTAGATATCCGGGGTTCACAGATACGCAGTATTTT.

This chain connects TRBV30 to TRBJ1-2, with D unclear. The CDR3 covers 12 residues. Germline CDR1 is GTSNPN and CDR2 is SVGIG (reference sequence). Trimming shortened V by 1 base and J by 8 bases, and 11 bases separated the two germline ends. CDR3: CAWSGEGGGYTF. CDR3 DNA sequence: TGTGCCTGGAGTGGTGAGGGAGGCGGCTACACCTTC.

The V and J genes are TRBV24-1 and TRBJ1-1; no firm D call. The germline gives CDR1 KGHDR, CDR2 SFDVKD. The CDR3 has 14 residues. Trimming pared 3 bases from V and 4 bases from J, leaving 11 bases between. CDR3 region: CATSDPRQPTEAFF. CDR3 in DNA: TGTGCCACCAGTGATCCTCGCCAACCCACTGAAGCTTTCTTT.

The chain joins TRBV5-1 to TRBJ1-5; the D gene is possibly TRBD1 (5 bases). CDR3 length equals 17 residues. Germline V gene lookup returns CDR1 SGHRS and CDR2 YFSETQ. V was shortened by 0 bases and J by 4 bases, with 17 bases between the two germline ends. CDR3 in DNA: TGCGCCAGCAGCTTGGTGGCGGGCAGGGCCTTTAATCAGCCCCAGCATTTT. Translating it yields CASSLVAGRAFNQPQHF.

The rearrangement links TRBV2 to TRBJ1-1, with D hard to call. The germline V gene has CDR1 SNHLY and CDR2 FYNNEI. V lost 6 bases to trimming and J lost 11 bases, with 13 bases between them. The CDR3 covers 11 residues. CDR3 residues: CASRARQEAFF. In DNA form, the CDR3 reads TGTGCCAGCAGGGCTCGCCAGGAGGCTTTCTTT.

V usage is TRBV29-1 and J usage is TRBJ1-1, with 7 bases lining up with TRBD1. Per the germline V gene, CDR1 is SQVTM and CDR2 is ANQGSEA. The CDR3 is 15 residues long. Trimming removed 6 bases from V and 0 bases from J; junction bases left unmatched: 10. Written as DNA, the CDR3 is TGCAGCGTGAAGATGGGACAGTCGTTGAACACTGAAGCTTTCTTT. Its protein product is CSVKMGQSLNTEAFF.

This clonotype has only one observation. The chain couples TRBV15 to TRBJ1-3; D not resolved. The CDR3 runs to 15 residues. In germline, CDR1 is LNHNV, CDR2 YYDKDF (reference sequence). V was cut by 2 bases and J by 0 bases, with 8 bases left in between. Here the CDR3 reads CATSRQLISGNTIYF. The CDR3 DNA sequence: TGTGCCACCAGCAGACAGCTAATCTCTGGAAACACCATATATTTT.

This chain joins TRBV18 and TRBJ1-1; D is unresolved. Trimming took off 2 bases at V and 2 bases at J, with 12 bases between the two ends. This CDR3 has 15 residues. Per the germline V gene, CDR1 is KGHSH and CDR2 is LQKENI. The chain's CDR3 is CASSPWLPQNTEAFF. The CDR3, as DNA: TGTGCCAGCTCACCATGGCTACCGCAAAACACTGAAGCTTTCTTT.

This clonotype appeared a single time. This chain's CDR3 is CASSRGTGVNTGELFF. CDR3 nucleotides: TGTGCCAGCAGCCGAGGGACAGGGGTTAACACCGGGGAGCTGTTTTTT. V is TRBV3-1 and J is TRBJ2-2, with 10 bases fitting TRBD1. Germline assignment: CDR1 LGHDT and CDR2 YNNKEL (reference sequence). This CDR3 comprises 16 residues. The trim removed 4 bases at V and 2 bases at J, leaving 4 bases unmatched.

The chain recombines TRBV4-2 with TRBJ2-5; TRBD2 might be the D (5 bases). The CDR3 length is 17 residues. The germline V gene has CDR1 LGHNA and CDR2 YNFKEQ. V was shortened by 4 bases and J by 0 bases, with 18 bases between the two germline ends. The CDR3 nucleotides are TGTGCCAGCAGCCTCTCCCCGTCGGTGAGGGACCAAGAGACCCAGTACTTC. This sequence encodes CASSLSPSVRDQETQYF.

V is TRBV7-9 and J is TRBJ2-6, with D unclear. V was pared by 2 bases and J by 5 bases, with 16 bases between. CDR3 size: 17 residues. CDR1 and CDR2 from the germline V gene are SEHNR and FQNEAQ (reference sequence). Here the CDR3 DNA reads TGTGCCAGCAGCTTAACGGATTCACCTCGCCGGGCCAACGTCCTGACTTTC. This encodes CASSLTDSPRRANVLTF. Supplemented by reference TRBV7-9 and TRBJ2-6, the full variable domain reads DTGVSQNPRHKITKRGQNVTFRCDPISEHNRLYWYRQTLGQGPEFLTYFQNEAQLEKSRLLSDRFSAERPKGSFSTLEIQRTEQGDSAMYLCASSLTDSPRRANVLTFGAGSRLTVL.

The V call is TRBV14, the J call TRBJ2-3; D remains unclear. Germline V lookup: CDR1 SGHDN, CDR2 FVKESK. Trimming took 4 bases from V and 0 from J, leaving 5 bases between them. CDR3 length: 13 amino acids. The CDR3 coding sequence is TGTGCCAGCAGCCGGTCTAGCACAGATACGCAGTATTTT. This sequence encodes CASSRSSTDTQYF.

This clonotype has a single count. The chain is built from TRBV12-3 or TRBV12-4 and TRBJ2-2, with unresolved D. The V end was cut by 2 bases, the J end by 5 bases, with 6 bases between. This CDR3 is built from 13 residues. CDR3 amino acids: CASSLLLTGELFF. The CDR3 nucleotides read TGTGCCAGCAGTTTACTCCTAACCGGGGAGCTGTTTTTT.

This chain connects TRBV28 to TRBJ2-7, with D tentatively TRBD1 (6 bases). The V end lost 6 bases, the J end lost 3 bases, and 18 bases lay between the germline ends. Looked up from germline, CDR1 is MDHEN and CDR2 is SYDVKM. The CDR3 is 15 residues long. This CDR3 reads CASRSSGDIHYEQYF. As DNA, the CDR3 is TGTGCCAGCAGATCCTCCGGGGACATTCACTACGAGCAGTACTTC.

The rearrangement links TRBV24-1 to TRBJ1-1, with 9 bases that match TRBD1. CDR3 length equals 14 residues. Trimming cost V 4 bases and J 3 bases; bases outside gene matches: 2. CDR1 KGHDR and CDR2 SFDVKD come from the germline V gene. The CDR3 is CATSDRDRDTEAFF. As DNA, the CDR3 is TGTGCCACCAGTGACCGGGACAGGGACACTGAAGCTTTCTTT.

The chain has TRBV11-2 and TRBJ2-1, with D maybe TRBD2 (5 bases). Trimming pared 1 base from V and 5 bases from J, leaving 6 bases between. This CDR3 is 13 amino acids long. From germline, CDR1 is SGHAT and CDR2 FQNNGV. The CDR3 sequence is CASSLVGDNEQFF. The CDR3 bases are TGTGCCAGCAGCTTAGTGGGAGACAATGAGCAGTTCTTC.

The J gene is TRBJ1-1, the V gene TRBV5-1, with unresolved D. CDR3 length: 11 residues. Trimming shortened V by 6 bases and J by 8 bases, and 11 bases separated the two germline ends. Germline CDR1 SGHRS, CDR2 YFSETQ. The CDR3 loop is CASKEKVEAFF. The CDR3 DNA sequence: TGCGCCAGCAAGGAGAAAGTCGAAGCTTTCTTT.

V usage is TRBV29-1 and J usage is TRBJ1-2, with D maybe TRBD1 (6 bases). Trimming shortened V by 4 bases and J by 3 bases, and 12 bases separated the two germline ends. The germline gives CDR1 SQVTM, CDR2 ANQGSEA. The CDR3 has 13 amino acids. In DNA, the CDR3 is TGCAGCGTTGGGGGGGGGCGAGACTATGGCTACACCTTC. It encodes CSVGGGRDYGYTF.

The rearrangement joins TRBV7-9 to TRBJ1-2; D call uncertain. Germline V lookup: CDR1 SEHNR, CDR2 FQNEAQ (reference sequence). V was pared by 1 base and J by 10 bases, with 4 bases between. This CDR3 is built from 10 residues. This CDR3 reads CASSLDAYTF. The CDR3 DNA reads as TGTGCCAGCAGCTTAGATGCCTACACCTTC.

In its sample, this clonotype was seen once. The CDR3 nucleotides read TGCAGTGCTAGAGCCCCATTTGGGACAGGGGGCTTGGGTTATGGCTACACCTTC. It translates to CSARAPFGTGGLGYGYTF. The genes are TRBV20-1 and TRBJ1-2; TRBD1 matches at 12 bases. Germline V gene lookup returns CDR1 DFQATT and CDR2 SNEGSKA (reference sequence). The CDR3 sequence is 18 residues long. Losses at the gene ends were 1 base for V and 5 bases for J; bases not matched to a gene: 14.

The count of this clonotype is one. The rearrangement uses TRBV3-1 and TRBJ2-5, with TRBD1 as a possible D gene (5 bases). Looked up from germline, CDR1 is LGHDT and CDR2 is YNNKEL (reference sequence). V was cut by 5 bases and J by 2 bases, with 15 bases left in between. The CDR3 runs 15 residues. The CDR3 protein is CASSFNLDKQETQYF. CDR3 sequence (DNA): TGTGCCAGCAGCTTCAATCTGGACAAACAAGAGACCCAGTACTTC.

This chain connects TRBV20-1 to TRBJ2-3; TRBD1 agrees at 8 bases. The CDR3 is 13 residues long. With V trimmed by 3 bases and J by 4 bases, 3 bases remained unmatched. Germline CDR1 and CDR2: DFQATT and SNEGSKA (reference sequence). DNA of the CDR3: TGCAGTGCTAGGAGGACAGGGCCAGATACGCAGTATTTT. Encoded protein: CSARRTGPDTQYF.

The rearrangement joins TRBV5-1 to TRBJ2-1; D gene ambiguous. There are 12 residues in the CDR3. Looked up from germline, CDR1 is SGHRS and CDR2 is YFSETQ. V shed 2 bases and J shed 7 bases, with 7 bases lying between them. In DNA form, the CDR3 reads TGCGCCAGCAGCTTAAGGGCGAATGAGCAGTTCTTC. It is translated as CASSLRANEQFF.